Listed below are T cell receptor beta chains from one sample, sequenced in a study of cytomegalovirus exposure and HLA in healthy donors. Data came from immunoSEQ multiplex PCR; TCRdb stores just in-frame clones and leaves some out. The sample yields roughly 170,000 clones, approximately 84% seen once. The material sequenced was PBMCs. Every receptor here comes from a man aged 25-45 years in good health and CMV-seronegative. Both conserved end residues are part of each CDR3. The D gene is left open where the match is weak. Clone size is given for some rows only: seen once, a few or many times, or a class if the clone is expanded.

TRBJ2-5 TRBV11-3 16 . . CASSRAGRGYQETQYF TGTGCCAGCAGCAGGGCGGGGAGGGGGTACCAAGAGACCCAGTACTTC
TRBJ2-7 TRBV2 14 TRBD2 . CASSRTSGSYEQYF TGTGCCAGCAGTCGGACTAGCGGGTCCTACGAGCAGTACTTC
TRBJ2-7 TRBV6-1 11 . . CATSRSYEQYF TGTGCCACCTCTCGTAGCTACGAGCAGTACTTC
TRBJ2-3 TRBV7-9 15 . . CASSPSAYLTDTQYF TGTGCCAGCAGCCCATCAGCGTACCTCACAGATACGCAGTATTTT
TRBJ2-7 TRBV6-1 15 TRBD1 . CASSGAGTGPFGQYF TGTGCCAGCAGTGGAGCTGGGACAGGGCCTTTTGGGCAGTACTTC
TRBJ1-4 TRBV5-6 15 TRBD1 few CASSFMTGGSEKLFF TGTGCCAGCAGCTTCATGACAGGGGGGAGTGAAAAACTGTTTTTT
TRBJ2-4 TRBV28 14 . . CASSFEGRKNIQYF TGTGCCAGCAGTTTTGAGGGGAGGAAAAACATTCAGTACTTC
TRBJ1-1 TRBV28 15 TRBD1 . CASIIGGGAGTEAFF TGTGCCAGCATAATCGGAGGGGGCGCCGGCACTGAAGCTTTCTTT
TRBJ2-1 TRBV6-5 14 . . CATRPAGIYNEQFF TGTGCCACTAGACCTGCGGGGATCTACAATGAGCAGTTCTTC
TRBJ1-1 TRBV5-1 13 TRBD1 . CASSLGQGFNAFF TGCGCCAGCAGCTTAGGACAGGGCTTCAACGCTTTCTTT
TRBJ1-3 TRBV7-9 14 . few CASSSRFRGNTIYF TGTGCCAGCAGCTCGAGATTCCGTGGAAACACCATATATTTT
TRBJ1-1 TRBV18 15 TRBD1 once CASSQGGVRDTEAFF TGTGCCAGCTCGCAAGGGGGCGTTCGGGACACTGAAGCTTTCTTT
TRBJ2-2 TRBV19 14 . . CASSIMSGPGELFF TGTGCCAGTAGTATAATGTCAGGGCCCGGGGAGCTGTTTTTT
TRBJ1-5 TRBV4-2 13 . . CASSQTVDQPQHF TGTGCCAGCAGCCAAACGGTTGATCAGCCCCAGCATTTT
TRBJ2-3 TRBV30 15 . once CAWSAELQGSDTQYF TGTGCCTGGAGTGCGGAATTACAGGGCTCAGATACGCAGTATTTT
TRBJ2-5 TRBV6-5 14 . . CASSFTGRQETQYF TGTGCCAGCAGTTTTACAGGGAGACAAGAGACCCAGTACTTC
TRBJ1-2 TRBV5-6 12 . . CASTAVGDGYTF TGTGCCAGCACCGCGGTTGGAGATGGCTACACCTTC
TRBJ2-7 TRBV7-2 14 . . CASSHGPDFYEQYF TGTGCCAGCAGCCATGGACCGGACTTCTACGAGCAGTACTTC
TRBJ1-1 TRBV7-9 13 . . CSSSLPLSRRAFF TGTTCCAGCAGCTTACCTTTATCCCGCCGGGCTTTCTTT
TRBJ2-1 TRBV4-3 13 TRBD2 . CASSQGGTNEQFF TGCGCCAGCAGCCAGGGAGGGACGAATGAGCAGTTCTTC
TRBJ2-5 TRBV5-1 15 . . CASSFEPGSQETQYF TGCGCCAGCAGCTTTGAGCCGGGGTCCCAAGAGACCCAGTACTTC
TRBJ2-7 TRBV5-1 15 TRBD2 once CASSHGLADTYEQYF TGCGCCAGCAGCCATGGACTAGCGGATACCTACGAGCAGTACTTC
TRBJ1-6 TRBV30 17 . few CAWNGGQSGTSDSPLHF TGTGCCTGGAACGGGGGGCAGAGCGGGACCTCCGATTCACCCCTCCACTTT
TRBJ2-7 TRBV15 14 . . CATSRDRGTYEQYF TGTGCCACCAGCAGAGATAGGGGAACGTACGAGCAGTACTTC
TRBJ2-1 TRBV11-2 13 . . CASSLGPVGEQFF TGTGCCAGCAGCTTAGGTCCGGTCGGTGAGCAGTTCTTC
TRBJ1-3 TRBV15 15 . . CATSPDKSSGNTIYF TGTGCCACCAGCCCGGACAAGAGCTCTGGAAACACCATATATTTT
TRBJ2-1 TRBV19 14 TRBD2 . CASSIDNGGTSTFF TGTGCCAGTAGTATAGATAATGGCGGGACTAGTACGTTCTTC
TRBJ1-1 TRBV5-1 16 TRBD1 few CASSLGQGAYGTEAFF TGCGCCAGCAGCTTGGGACAGGGGGCTTATGGAACTGAAGCTTTCTTT
TRBJ2-1 TRBV9 13 TRBD1 once CASSGTGGNEQFF TGTGCCAGCAGCGGGACAGGGGGTAATGAGCAGTTCTTC
TRBJ1-1 TRBV27 14 . . CATMAGRGRTEAFF TGTGCCACCATGGCCGGCAGGGGAAGGACTGAAGCTTTCTTT
TRBJ2-7 TRBV5-1 14 TRBD2 . CASAERGPPYEQYF TGCGCCAGCGCAGAGCGGGGGCCCCCCTACGAGCAGTACTTC
TRBJ1-1 TRBV5-1 16 TRBD1 . CASSTRQGVMNTEAFF TGCGCCAGCAGCACCAGACAGGGGGTAATGAACACTGAAGCTTTCTTT
TRBJ2-1 TRBV6-6 14 TRBD2 . CASSGLVADNEQFF TGTGCCAGCAGCGGACTAGTAGCGGACAATGAGCAGTTCTTC
TRBJ2-5 TRBV6-5 15 TRBD1 . CASSIEQGAGETQYF TGTGCCAGCAGTATCGAACAGGGGGCGGGAGAGACCCAGTACTTC
TRBJ1-2 TRBV28 14 . . CASSTLLTLYGYTF TGTGCCAGCTCAACCCTTTTGACACTTTATGGCTACACCTTC
TRBJ2-5 TRBV14 16 TRBD1 . CASGQGPRGQQETQYF TGTGCCAGCGGCCAAGGCCCCCGGGGACAGCAAGAGACCCAGTACTTC
TRBJ1-5 TRBV19 13 . . CASSAQKNQPQHF TGTGCCAGTAGTGCCCAGAAGAATCAGCCCCAGCATTTT
TRBJ2-7 TRBV18 13 . . CASSPAADYEQYF TGTGCCAGCTCACCCGCCGCTGACTACGAGCAGTACTTC
TRBJ1-1 TRBV10-3 16 . . CAITASGGAGSTEAFF TGTGCCATCACGGCCTCGGGGGGCGCAGGGAGTACTGAAGCTTTCTTT
TRBJ2-1 TRBV7-6 14 . few CASSLGQKSYEQFF TGTGCCAGCAGCTTAGGACAGAAGAGTTATGAGCAGTTCTTC
TRBJ1-6 TRBV19 14 . . CASSISPFGSPLHF TGTGCCAGTAGTATATCGCCCTTCGGGTCACCCCTCCACTTT
TRBJ1-1 TRBV27 14 . . CASSLHDIIGRAFF TGTGCCAGCAGTTTACACGACATAATCGGGAGGGCTTTCTTT
TRBJ2-3 TRBV6-5 14 TRBD1 . CASSSGTDTDTQYF TGTGCCAGCAGCTCCGGGACAGACACAGATACGCAGTATTTT
TRBJ2-1 TRBV2 11 TRBD1 . CASTGGNEQFF TGTGCCAGCACAGGGGGCAATGAGCAGTTCTTC
TRBJ1-2 TRBV5-1 16 . . CASSLDGTGSDYGYTF TGCGCCAGCAGCTTGGATGGTACAGGGAGTGACTATGGCTACACCTTC
TRBJ1-1 TRBV5-1 15 . . CASSRVGVKKTEAFF TGCGCCAGCAGTCGGGTAGGTGTGAAGAAAACTGAAGCTTTCTTT
TRBJ2-7 TRBV28 14 TRBD1 . CASSTWDRGREQYF TGTGCCAGCAGTACCTGGGACAGGGGCCGCGAGCAGTACTTC
TRBJ2-6 TRBV2 16 TRBD2 . CASTGLAGAGANVLTF TGTGCCAGCACGGGACTAGCGGGAGCTGGGGCCAACGTCCTGACTTTC
TRBJ2-7 TRBV5-1 14 TRBD1 . CASSRDRGVWEQYF TGCGCCAGCAGCCGCGACAGGGGGGTATGGGAGCAGTACTTC
TRBJ2-7 TRBV6-5 15 . . CASRPGTRLRNEQYF TGTGCCAGCAGGCCCGGGACTCGCCTTAGGAACGAGCAGTACTTC
TRBJ2-7 TRBV10-2 12 . few CASSVKGDEQYF TGCGCCAGCAGTGTTAAGGGGGACGAGCAGTACTTC
TRBJ2-7 TRBV28 16 TRBD2 . CASRLRLAGEEYEQYF TGTGCCAGCAGGCTTCGACTAGCGGGGGAAGAGTACGAGCAGTACTTC
TRBJ1-1 TRBV7-2 14 TRBD1 . CASSFSGGNTEAFF TGTGCCAGCAGCTTCTCAGGGGGGAACACTGAAGCTTTCTTT